The entry below describes one TCR beta chain. Clones were sequenced by immunoSEQ multiplex PCR, and TCRdb holds only the in-frame ones, with some missing. The sample lists 240,000 or so clones; more than 80% were seen once. This CDR3 comprises 16 residues. Trimming left V 1 base short and J 0 bases short, with 8 bases between. Germline V gives CDR1 SGDLS, CDR2 YYNGEE. This record comes from a study of T cell responses to AZD1222 COVID-19 vaccine. Study summary: Pooled in the analysis were second doses at about 4 or about 12 weeks.

The sequencing used peripheral blood, collected on day 0 of AZD1222 vaccination. V and J are TRBV9 and TRBJ1-6, with D possibly being TRBD1 (6 bases). This TCR was sampled from an adult in good health. The CDR3 region is CASSVRQDSYNSPLHF. As DNA, the CDR3 is TGTGCCAGCAGCGTAAGACAGGACTCCTATAATTCACCCCTCCACTTT.